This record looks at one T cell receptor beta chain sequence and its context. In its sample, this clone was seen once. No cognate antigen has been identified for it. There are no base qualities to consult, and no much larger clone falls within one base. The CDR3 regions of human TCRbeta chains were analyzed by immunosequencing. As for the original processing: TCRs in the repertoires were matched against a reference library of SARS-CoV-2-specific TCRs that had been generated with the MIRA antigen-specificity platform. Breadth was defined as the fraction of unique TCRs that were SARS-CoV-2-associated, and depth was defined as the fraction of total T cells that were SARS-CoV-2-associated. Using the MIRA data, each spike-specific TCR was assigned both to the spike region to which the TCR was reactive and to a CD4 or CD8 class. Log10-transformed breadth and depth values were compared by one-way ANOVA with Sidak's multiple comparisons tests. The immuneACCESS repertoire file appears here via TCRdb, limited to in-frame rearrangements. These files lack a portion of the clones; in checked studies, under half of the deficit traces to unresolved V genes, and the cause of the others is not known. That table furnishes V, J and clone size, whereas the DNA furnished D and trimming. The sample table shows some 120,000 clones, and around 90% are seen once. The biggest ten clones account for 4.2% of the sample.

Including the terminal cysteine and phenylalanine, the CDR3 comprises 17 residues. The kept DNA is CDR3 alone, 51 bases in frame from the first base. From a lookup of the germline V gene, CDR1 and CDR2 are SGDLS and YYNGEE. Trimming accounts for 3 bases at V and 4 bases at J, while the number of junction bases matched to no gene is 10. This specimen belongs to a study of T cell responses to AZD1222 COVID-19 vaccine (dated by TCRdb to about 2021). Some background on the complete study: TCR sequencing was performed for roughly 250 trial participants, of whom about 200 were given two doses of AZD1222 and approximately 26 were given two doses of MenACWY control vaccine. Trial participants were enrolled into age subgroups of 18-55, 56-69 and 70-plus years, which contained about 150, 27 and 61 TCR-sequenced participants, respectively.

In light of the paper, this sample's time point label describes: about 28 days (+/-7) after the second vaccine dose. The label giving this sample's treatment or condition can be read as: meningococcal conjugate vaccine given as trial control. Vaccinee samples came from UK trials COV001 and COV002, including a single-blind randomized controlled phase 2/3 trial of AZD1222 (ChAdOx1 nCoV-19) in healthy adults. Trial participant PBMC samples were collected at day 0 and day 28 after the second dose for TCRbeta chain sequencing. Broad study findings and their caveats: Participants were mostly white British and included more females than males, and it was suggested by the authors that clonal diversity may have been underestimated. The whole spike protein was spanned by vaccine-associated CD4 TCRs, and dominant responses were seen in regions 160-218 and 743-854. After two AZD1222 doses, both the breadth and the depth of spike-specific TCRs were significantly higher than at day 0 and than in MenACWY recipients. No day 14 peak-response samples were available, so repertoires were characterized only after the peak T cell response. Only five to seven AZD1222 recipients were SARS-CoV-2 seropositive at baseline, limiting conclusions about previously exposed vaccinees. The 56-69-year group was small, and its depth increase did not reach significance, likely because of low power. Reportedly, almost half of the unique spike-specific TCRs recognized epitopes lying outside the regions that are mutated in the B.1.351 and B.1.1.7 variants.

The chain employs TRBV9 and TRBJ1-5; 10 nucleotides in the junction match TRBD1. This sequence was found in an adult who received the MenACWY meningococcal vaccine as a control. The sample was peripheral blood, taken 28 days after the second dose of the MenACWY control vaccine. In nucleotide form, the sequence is TGTGCCAGCAGCGCTAACCCGCCGGGACAGGGGAATCAGCCCCAGCATTTT. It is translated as CASSANPPGQGNQPQHF.